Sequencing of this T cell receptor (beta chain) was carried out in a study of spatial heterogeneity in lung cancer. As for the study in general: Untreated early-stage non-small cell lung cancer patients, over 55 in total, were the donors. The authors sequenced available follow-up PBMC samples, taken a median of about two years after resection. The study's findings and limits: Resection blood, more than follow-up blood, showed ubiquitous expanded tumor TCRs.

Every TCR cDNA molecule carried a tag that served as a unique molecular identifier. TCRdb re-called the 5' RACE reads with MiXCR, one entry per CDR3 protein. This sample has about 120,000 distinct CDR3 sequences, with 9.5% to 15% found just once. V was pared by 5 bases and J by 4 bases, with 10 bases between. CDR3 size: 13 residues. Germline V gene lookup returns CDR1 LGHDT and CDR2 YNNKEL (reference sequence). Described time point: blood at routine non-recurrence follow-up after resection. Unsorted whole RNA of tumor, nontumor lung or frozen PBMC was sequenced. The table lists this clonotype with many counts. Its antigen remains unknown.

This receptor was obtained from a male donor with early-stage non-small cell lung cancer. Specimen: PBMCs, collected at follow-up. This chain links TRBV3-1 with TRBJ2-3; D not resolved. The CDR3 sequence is CASSTLWADTQYF. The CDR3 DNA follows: TGTGCCAGCAGCACTTTATGGGCAGATACGCAGTATTTT.